This is a list of T cell receptor beta chains from one sample in a study of CD8 T cells in ankylosing spondylitis. In TCRdb, the 5' RACE reads were re-called with MiXCR into one record per CDR3 protein. The repertoire consists of about 340,000 distinct CDR3 sequences, with 20% occurring once and the leading ten covering roughly 14%. The sample was blood, either unsorted or a sorted T cell fraction (not recorded which). Receptor source: a male donor with ankylosing spondylitis or in good health (not recorded which). CDR3s include the opening cysteine and the closing phenylalanine or tryptophan. A D gene is named only where the DNA matches it firmly. Some rows mark clone size as missing; the rest say once, few, many or name a class of expanded clone.

TRBJ2-3	-	13	-	TRBV7-3	CASSRLGADTQYF	TGTGCCAGCAGCAGGTTGGGGGCAGATACGCAGTATTTT
TRBJ2-2	TRBD1	13	-	TRBV10-3	CAIQDRSSGELFF	TGTGCCATCCAGGACAGGTCTTCCGGGGAGCTGTTTTTT
TRBJ2-6	-	14	-	TRBV7-9	CASSLVRGANVLTF	TGTGCCAGCAGCTTAGTGCGCGGGGCCAACGTCCTGACTTTC
TRBJ2-2	TRBD2	15	-	TRBV7-9	CASSFVGLEIGELFF	TGTGCCAGCAGCTTCGTTGGACTAGAGATCGGGGAGCTGTTTTTT
TRBJ2-7	-	13	-	TRBV27	CASSWVGSYEQYF	TGTGCCAGCAGTTGGGTCGGATCCTACGAGCAGTACTTC
TRBJ2-3	TRBD2	15	-	TRBV19	CASSDSSGGAGTQYF	TGTGCCAGTAGTGACTCTAGCGGGGGGGCCGGTACGCAGTATTTT
TRBJ2-5	TRBD2	17	few	TRBV7-6	CASSSPPGLVSKETQYF	TGTGCCAGCAGCTCGCCCCCGGGACTAGTCTCTAAAGAGACCCAGTACTTC
TRBJ2-1	TRBD1	13	few	TRBV2	CATPDRGPNEQFF	TGTGCCACCCCGGACAGGGGGCCGAATGAGCAGTTCTTC
TRBJ2-3	-	15	-	TRBV29-1	CSVESRGYGTDTQYF	TGCAGCGTTGAAAGTCGGGGCTATGGCACAGATACGCAGTATTTT
TRBJ2-1	-	12	-	TRBV7-9	CASSLALREQFF	TGTGCCAGCAGCTTAGCGCTTCGGGAGCAGTTCTTC
TRBJ1-5	TRBD1	16	once	TRBV25-1	CASSESGRGLEQPQHF	TGTGCCAGCAGTGAATCGGGCAGGGGGCTCGAACAGCCCCAGCATTTT
TRBJ2-7	-	15	many	TRBV29-1	CSVLRPTGFPPEQYF	TGCAGCGTTCTTCGGCCGACAGGATTCCCGCCCGAGCAGTACTTC
TRBJ2-5	TRBD2	11	-	TRBV12-3/TRBV12-4	CASGLAGTQYF	TGTGCCAGCGGCTTAGCGGGGACCCAGTACTTC
TRBJ2-7	TRBD2	15	-	TRBV20-1	CSASLAGGSSYEQYF	TGCAGTGCGAGCTTAGCGGGGGGAAGCTCCTACGAGCAGTACTTC
TRBJ2-5	-	13	few	TRBV20-1	CSARSGARETQYF	TGCAGTGCTCGGTCGGGGGCTCGGGAGACCCAGTACTTC
TRBJ2-1	-	16	few	TRBV6-1	CASSHTQGDFGNEQFF	TGTGCCAGCAGCCATACCCAGGGAGATTTCGGCAATGAGCAGTTCTTC
TRBJ2-1	-	10	-	TRBV29-1	CSAGTFEQFF	TGCAGCGCAGGGACTTTTGAGCAGTTCTTC
TRBJ2-1	-	14	few	TRBV7-7	CASSLGPSPGEQFF	TGTGCCAGCAGCTTAGGGCCCTCCCCCGGTGAGCAGTTCTTC
TRBJ1-1	-	13	-	TRBV29-1	CSSIQPRNTEAFF	TGCAGCTCGATCCAGCCCCGGAACACTGAAGCTTTCTTT
TRBJ2-5	-	13	many	TRBV6-6	CASIEPGLETQYF	TGTGCCAGCATTGAACCGGGGTTGGAGACCCAGTACTTC
TRBJ2-6	-	16	few	TRBV21-1	CASSRQGASGANVLTF	TGTGCCAGCAGCAGACAGGGGGCATCTGGGGCCAACGTCCTGACTTTC
TRBJ2-7	TRBD1	15	-	TRBV6-1	CASSELTGSSYEQYF	TGTGCCAGCAGTGAGTTGACAGGGAGCTCCTACGAGCAGTACTTC
TRBJ2-1	TRBD2	15	-	TRBV2	CASRWRGSSYNEQFF	TGTGCCAGCAGGTGGCGGGGGAGCTCCTACAATGAGCAGTTCTTC
TRBJ2-7	-	15	-	TRBV7-9	CASSLLRTDWDEQYF	TGTGCCAGCAGCTTACTCCGGACGGATTGGGACGAGCAGTACTTC
TRBJ2-2	-	14	-	TRBV27	CASSTSLVFGELFF	TGTGCCAGCAGTACCTCGTTGGTTTTTGGGGAGCTGTTTTTT
TRBJ1-5	-	14	-	TRBV27	CASSLQRVNQPQHF	TGTGCCAGCAGTTTACAGCGAGTTAATCAGCCCCAGCATTTT
TRBJ2-5	-	15	few	TRBV12-5	CASGLVPSDQETQYF	TGTGCTAGTGGTTTGGTACCTTCGGATCAAGAGACCCAGTACTTC
TRBJ2-1	-	12	few	TRBV29-1	CSVAQFSDEQFF	TGCAGCGTTGCGCAGTTCTCGGATGAGCAGTTCTTC
TRBJ2-7	TRBD2	19	few	TRBV14	CASSQEVFLAGGISHEQYF	TGTGCCAGCAGCCAAGAGGTTTTTCTAGCGGGGGGAATTTCCCACGAGCAGTACTTC
TRBJ1-1	TRBD1	16	few	TRBV12-3/TRBV12-4	CASSYNPGGAGTEAFF	TGTGCCAGCAGTTACAACCCAGGGGGCGCAGGAACTGAAGCTTTCTTT
TRBJ2-2	TRBD1	14	-	TRBV28	CAKYRGTNTGELFF	TGTGCCAAATACAGGGGGACGAACACCGGGGAGCTGTTTTTT
TRBJ2-5	TRBD2	16	few	TRBV11-2	CASSLMGGGPQETQYF	TGTGCCAGCAGCTTAATGGGCGGGGGGCCTCAAGAGACCCAGTACTTC
TRBJ2-1	TRBD2	15	few	TRBV12-3/TRBV12-4	CASYVGGGSYNEQFF	TGTGCCAGTTACGTTGGGGGGGGCTCCTACAATGAGCAGTTCTTC
TRBJ2-5	-	15	-	TRBV7-9	CASSLVVGRGETQYF	TGTGCCAGCAGCTTAGTCGTCGGTCGCGGGGAGACCCAGTACTTC
TRBJ2-7	-	12	-	TRBV6-6	CASSSTDYEQYF	TGTGCCAGCAGTAGCACAGATTACGAGCAGTACTTC
TRBJ2-3	TRBD2	15	many	TRBV6-4	CASSPSSGGTDTQYF	TGTGCCAGCAGTCCCTCTAGCGGGGGGACAGATACGCAGTATTTT
TRBJ2-2	-	15	-	TRBV9	CASSVAGSYTGELFF	TGTGCCAGCAGCGTAGCTGGCAGCTACACCGGGGAGCTGTTTTTT
TRBJ2-3	-	15	-	TRBV9	CASSGGDSSTDTQYF	TGTGCCAGCAGCGGTGGGGACTCTAGCACAGATACGCAGTATTTT
TRBJ2-1	-	12	few	TRBV11-2	CASTSLGGEQFF	TGTGCCAGCACCTCCCTCGGGGGTGAGCAGTTCTTC
TRBJ2-1	-	15	few	TRBV6-1	CASSEAVESSNEQFF	TGTGCCAGCAGTGAAGCGGTGGAATCTTCTAATGAGCAGTTCTTC
TRBJ2-1	-	14	few	TRBV7-9	CASSNGTTYNEQFF	TGTGCCAGCAGCAATGGGACAACCTACAATGAGCAGTTCTTC
TRBJ2-1	-	14	-	TRBV2	CASTQVGTLNEQFF	TGTGCCAGCACCCAAGTGGGGACGTTGAATGAGCAGTTCTTC
TRBJ2-1	TRBD2	18	few	TRBV11-1	CASSDTRTSGGSYNEQFF	TGTGCCAGCAGCGATACTAGGACTAGCGGGGGCTCCTACAATGAGCAGTTCTTC
TRBJ2-7	-	14	few	TRBV4-1	CASSQVEGAYEQYF	TGCGCCAGCAGCCAAGTGGAGGGGGCCTACGAGCAGTACTTC
TRBJ2-1	-	15	many	TRBV6-5	CASSYSGSSYNEQFF	TGTGCCAGCAGTTACTCCGGGAGCTCCTACAATGAGCAGTTCTTC
TRBJ2-1	-	13	-	TRBV27	CASSISHYNEQFF	TGTGCCAGCAGTATCAGCCATTACAATGAGCAGTTCTTC
TRBJ2-1	TRBD2	16	-	TRBV2	CASSDLGGGGYNEQFF	TGTGCCAGCAGTGATTTAGGCGGGGGAGGATACAATGAGCAGTTCTTC
TRBJ2-4	-	15	-	TRBV23-1	CASSQVQDSKNIQYF	TGCGCCAGCAGTCAAGTTCAGGACTCCAAAAACATTCAGTACTTC
TRBJ2-3	-	14	few	TRBV7-2	CASSPVPPADTQYF	TGTGCCAGCAGCCCCGTCCCCCCAGCAGATACGCAGTATTTT
TRBJ2-7	-	17	few	TRBV4-1	CASSQGAAGPSSYEQYF	TGCGCCAGCAGCCAAGGTGCGGCAGGGCCTAGCTCCTACGAGCAGTACTTC
TRBJ2-1	-	13	few	TRBV18	CASSNYETNEQFF	TGTGCCAGCTCAAATTACGAGACCAATGAGCAGTTCTTC
TRBJ2-7	-	15	few	TRBV4-2	CASSQERGTAFEQYF	TGTGCCAGCAGCCAAGAACGGGGGACCGCGTTCGAGCAGTACTTC